This T cell receptor beta chain was sequenced during a study of T cells in localized non-small cell lung cancer. Points from the study as a whole: The study found T cell clonality highest in uninvolved adjacent lung, above tumor. The appearance of a median approximately 55 of the top 100 tumor clones was seen in adjacent lung. Prolonged overall survival went with higher T cell density in the blood.

The junction had 9 bases not matched to a gene; V was cut back by 7 bases and J by 2 bases. The germline V gene has CDR1 MNHGY and CDR2 SAAAGT. The CDR3 totals 16 residues. This table comes from immunoSEQ multiplex PCR, and its TCRdb copy is limited to in-frame clones, with some not included. The repertoire includes 450 to 550 clones, approximately 15% of them detected once, and about 14% sits in the top ten. About this clone itself: The antigen remains undetermined.

This chain uses TRBV6-8 with TRBJ2-2; TRBD2 aligns across 8 bases. The clonotype comes from a male donor at least 60 years old with stage I lung adenocarcinoma. This specimen was normal lung tissue next to the tumor, taken before any cancer treatment. CDR3 in DNA: TGTGCCAGCAAAAGGCGTAGCGGGACTAACACCGGGGAGCTGTTTTTT. Encoded protein: CASKRRSGTNTGELFF.